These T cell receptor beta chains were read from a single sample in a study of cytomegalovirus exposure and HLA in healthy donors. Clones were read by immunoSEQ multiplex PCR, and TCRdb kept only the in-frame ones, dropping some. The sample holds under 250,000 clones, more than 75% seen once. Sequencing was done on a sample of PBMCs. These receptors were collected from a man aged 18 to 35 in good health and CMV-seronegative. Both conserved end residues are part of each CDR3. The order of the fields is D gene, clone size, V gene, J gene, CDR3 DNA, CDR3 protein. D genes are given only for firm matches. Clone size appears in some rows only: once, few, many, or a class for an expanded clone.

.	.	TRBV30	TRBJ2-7	TGTGCCTGGAGTGTAACTCCCTTCGGAGGGATATACGAGCAGTACTTC	CAWSVTPFGGIYEQYF
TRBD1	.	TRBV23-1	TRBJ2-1	TGCGCCAGCAGTCAACCTGAGGGACAGTACAATGAGCAGTTCTTC	CASSQPEGQYNEQFF
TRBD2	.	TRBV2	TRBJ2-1	TGTGCCAGCACCCCAAGAGGGCTAGCGGGAGGGCCGTTCCACAATGAGCAGTTCTTC	CASTPRGLAGGPFHNEQFF
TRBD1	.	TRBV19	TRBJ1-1	TGTGCCAGTAGTGTATTGGGACAGCTAAACACTGAAGCTTTCTTT	CASSVLGQLNTEAFF
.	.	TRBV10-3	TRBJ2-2	TGTGCCTCTACCCAGGGCCGGGCCGGGGAGCTGTTTTTT	CASTQGRAGELFF
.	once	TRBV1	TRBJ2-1	TGCACCAGCAGCCAAAAGGGGCGGGGGGGCAGATTCCATGAGCAGTTCTTC	CTSSQKGRGGRFHEQFF
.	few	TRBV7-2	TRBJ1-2	TGTGCCAGCAGCTTAAGCGGTTTCAACTATGGCTACACCTTC	CASSLSGFNYGYTF
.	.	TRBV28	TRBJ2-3	TGTGCCAGCAGTTTAGTCACCCGGGGCACAGATACGCAGTATTTT	CASSLVTRGTDTQYF
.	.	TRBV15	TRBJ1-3	TGTGCCACCTCAAGTAGCGGACGCTCTGGAAACACCATATATTTT	CATSSSGRSGNTIYF
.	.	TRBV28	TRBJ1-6	TGTGCCAGCAGACCCCCGGGACACCTTAATTCACCCCTCCACTTT	CASRPPGHLNSPLHF
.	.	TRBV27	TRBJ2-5	TGTGCCAGCAGACCGGGATTCCAAGAGACCCAGTACTTC	CASRPGFQETQYF
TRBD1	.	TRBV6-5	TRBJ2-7	TGTGCCAGCAGCCGGGACAGCTACGAGCAGTACTTC	CASSRDSYEQYF
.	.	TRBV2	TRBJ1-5	TGTGCCAGCAGGGGTCAGGGCGGACAGCCCCAGCATTTT	CASRGQGGQPQHF
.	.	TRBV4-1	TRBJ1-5	TGCGCCAGCAGCCTAAGGGTCGGGGGTAATCAGCCCCAGCATTTT	CASSLRVGGNQPQHF
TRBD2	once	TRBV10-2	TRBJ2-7	TGCGCCAGCAGTGGACTAGCGGCCATCTACGAGCAGTACTTC	CASSGLAAIYEQYF
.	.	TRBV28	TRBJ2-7	TGTGCCAGCAGCCCCACAGGGACCTACGAGCAGTACTTC	CASSPTGTYEQYF
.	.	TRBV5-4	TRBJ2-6	TGTGCCAGCAGCACCTACCGTTCTGGGGCCAACGTCCTGACTTTC	CASSTYRSGANVLTF
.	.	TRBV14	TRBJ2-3	TGTGCCAGCAGCTGGCTCGGAGGGGTTGTCACAGATACGCAGTATTTT	CASSWLGGVVTDTQYF
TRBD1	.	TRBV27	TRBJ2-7	TGTGCCAGCAGTTTGTTGGACAGGGGGCCCAACGAGCAGTACTTC	CASSLLDRGPNEQYF
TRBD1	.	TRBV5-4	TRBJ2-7	TGTGCCAGCAGCCTACTGACAGGGGCAGCCTACGAGCAGTACTTC	CASSLLTGAAYEQYF
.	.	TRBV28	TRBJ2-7	TGTGCCAGCAGTTCAGGGCCGAGGGAGCAGTACTTC	CASSSGPREQYF
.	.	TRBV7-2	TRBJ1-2	TGTGCCAGCAGCACAGGACAGTTATATGGCTACACCTTC	CASSTGQLYGYTF
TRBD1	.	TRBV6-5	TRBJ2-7	TGTGCCAGCACGTACAGGGGAAAGGTCGAGCAGTACTTC	CASTYRGKVEQYF
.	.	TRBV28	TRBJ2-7	TGTGCCAGCAGTACTACCCGGGACTTGGCCTACGAGCAGTACTTC	CASSTTRDLAYEQYF
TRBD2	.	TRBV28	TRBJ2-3	TGTGCCAGCAGTTGGACTAGCGGTGCCACAGATACGCAGTATTTT	CASSWTSGATDTQYF
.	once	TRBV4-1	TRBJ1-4	TGCGCCAGCAGCCCCGGACAGCCAGCCGAAAAACTGTTTTTT	CASSPGQPAEKLFF
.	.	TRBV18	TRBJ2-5	TGTGCCAGCTCACCAATCGGCAGGGGAGAAGAGACCCAGTACTTC	CASSPIGRGEETQYF
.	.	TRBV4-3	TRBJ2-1	TGCGCCAGCAGCCAAGAGGAGGACCGGTCCTACAATGAGCAGTTCTTC	CASSQEEDRSYNEQFF
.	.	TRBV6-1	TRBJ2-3	TGTGCCAGCAGCGAAGCTTGGGACAACTTCCTGGATACGCAGTATTTT	CASSEAWDNFLDTQYF
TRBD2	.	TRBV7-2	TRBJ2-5	TGTGCCAGCAGCCCCGGGACTAGCGGTCTCCAGAAGACCCAGTACTTC	CASSPGTSGLQKTQYF
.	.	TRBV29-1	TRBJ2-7	TGCAGCGTTGTAGGGGATCACGAGCAGTACTTC	CSVVGDHEQYF
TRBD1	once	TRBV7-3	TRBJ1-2	TGTGCCAGCAGCTTAGGACAGGGACGGGGCTACACCTTC	CASSLGQGRGYTF